Below are 14 T cell receptor beta chains sequenced from a single sample in a study of cytomegalovirus exposure and HLA in healthy donors. PCR used 60 Vbeta primers and 13 Jbeta primers. Here immunoSEQ multiplex PCR was the method, and the copy in TCRdb shows in-frame clones only, minus some. This sample's table has about 55,000 clones. Material: PBMCs. The receptors stem from a man in his fifties in good health and CMV-seropositive.

The genes are TRBV25-1 and TRBJ1-5; TRBD1 agrees at 7 bases. Germline trimming cut 3 bases from V and 1 base from J; bases unmatched to any gene: 3. The CDR3 has 15 residues. The germline gives CDR1 MGHDK, CDR2 SYGVNS. The CDR3 spells CASSETGISNQPQHF. CDR3 bases: TGTGCCAGCAGTGAGACAGGGATCAGCAATCAGCCCCAGCATTTT. The full variable domain, rest sourced from reference TRBV25-1 and TRBJ1-5, is EADIYQTPRYLVIGTGKKITLECSQTMGHDKMYWYQQDPGMELHLIHYSYGVNSTEKGDLSSESTVSRIRTEHFPLTLESARPSHTSQYLCASSETGISNQPQHFGDGTRLSIL.

With regard to this clone: One end of the junction fails to match germline, which may point to a read error. V and J are TRBV18 and TRBJ1-1; the match to TRBD1 covers 10 bases. The CDR3 is made up of 16 amino acids. Germline V CDR1 and CDR2: KGHSH, LQKENI. Here the CDR3 reads CASAPAGQGVNTEAFF. The CDR3 DNA is TGTGCCAGCGCACCAGCTGGACAGGGGGTGAACACTGAAGCTTTCTTT.

J is TRBJ1-2 and V is TRBV30; the D is unclear. The CDR3 has 10 residues. V lost 5 bases, J lost 8 bases, and 9 bases lay in between. CDR1 and CDR2 from the germline V gene are GTSNPN and SVGIG (reference sequence). The CDR3 region is CAWGGEGYTF. In DNA form, the CDR3 reads TGTGCCTGGGGCGGGGAAGGCTACACCTTC.

The chain has TRBV7-8 and TRBJ1-1; 10 bases agree with TRBD1. CDR3 length equals 16 residues. CDR1 and CDR2 (germline): SGHVS, FQNEAQ. J gave up 5 bases and V 5 bases, and 11 bases lay outside the gene matches. The DNA of the CDR3 is TGTGCCAGCAGCCCGCGGGACAGGGGAGGGGGTACTGAAGCTTTCTTT. This codes for CASSPRDRGGGTEAFF.

CDR3 in DNA: TGTGCCAGCAGTGCGGGGTTCCAGGGGCACAATGAGCAGTTCTTC. The encoded protein is CASSAGFQGHNEQFF. The chain employs TRBV2 and TRBJ2-1; tentative D call: TRBD1 (6 bases). The CDR3 runs to 15 residues. With 4 bases removed from V and 5 bases from J, the gap between germline ends came to 15 bases. Germline CDR1 SNHLY, CDR2 FYNNEI.

This chain links TRBV27 with TRBJ1-6; D is unresolved. Germline assignment: CDR1 MNHEY and CDR2 SMNVEV (reference sequence). V lost 5 bases and J lost 0, with 11 bases in between. The CDR3 totals 16 residues. Written as DNA, the CDR3 is TGTGCCAGCAGTCCCCGGGGAAGCTCCTATAATTCACCCCTCCACTTT. This translates into CASSPRGSSYNSPLHF.

The chain carries TRBV6-5 and TRBJ1-1; D is perhaps TRBD1 (6 bases). Trimming removed 6 bases from V and 0 bases from J, with 14 bases in between. There are 15 residues in the CDR3. CDR1 MNHEY and CDR2 SVGAGI come from the germline V gene. CDR3 loop: CASSRGGGLNTEAFF. The CDR3 DNA is TGTGCCAGCAGCAGGGGAGGGGGGCTGAACACTGAAGCTTTCTTT.

The chain joins TRBV25-1 to TRBJ2-2, with D unresolved. The CDR3 runs 13 residues. Trimming took 5 bases from V and 1 from J, leaving 5 bases between them. CDR1 is MGHDK and CDR2 is SYGVNS in the germline V gene. In nucleotides, the CDR3 is TGTGCCAGCAGTCGCGGGAACACCGGGGAGCTGTTTTTT. The encoded protein is CASSRGNTGELFF.

This rearrangement joins TRBV7-6 to TRBJ2-5; 8 bases match TRBD2. CDR1 and CDR2 from the germline V gene are SGHVS and FNYEAQ. There are 15 residues in the CDR3. J lost 5 bases, V lost 5 bases, and 10 bases had no gene match. CDR3 DNA: TGTGCCAGCAGCAATCCAGCGGGAGCGGGGGAGACCCAGTACTTC. Amino acids: CASSNPAGAGETQYF.

With regard to this clone: Other nucleotide sequences from this sample produce the same CDR3. The chain recombines TRBV4-1 with TRBJ2-1; D is perhaps TRBD2 (5 bases). The CDR3 is made up of 16 amino acids. V lost 0 bases to trimming and J lost 9 bases, with 18 bases between them. Germline V gene lookup returns CDR1 MGHRA and CDR2 YSYEKL. The CDR3: CASSQEGLKDGGEQFF. CDR3 nucleotide sequence: TGCGCCAGCAGCCAAGAAGGCCTCAAGGACGGAGGTGAGCAGTTCTTC.

About this clone itself: A junction end diverges from the germline sequence, so it may reflect a read error. The chain is built from TRBV18 and TRBJ1-1; D uncertain. The CDR3 totals 15 residues. The V gene's germline CDR1 is KGHSH and CDR2 LQKENI. CDR3 region: CASSPQERVNTEAFF. In DNA form, the CDR3 reads TGTGCCAGCTCTCCACAAGAGAGGGTGAACACTGAAGCTTTCTTT.

The genes are TRBV30 and TRBJ1-1; 8 bases align to TRBD1. J gave up 3 bases and V 3 bases, and 6 bases lay outside the gene matches. This CDR3 has 14 residues. Germline lookup yields CDR1 GTSNPN and CDR2 SVGIG (reference sequence). The CDR3 is CAWRVDRVHTEAFF. In nucleotides, the CDR3 is TGTGCCTGGAGGGTGGACAGGGTGCACACTGAAGCTTTCTTT.

About this clone: A junction boundary mismatches the germline segment, possibly from a read error. V and J are TRBV7-7 and TRBJ1-4; 8 bases are shared with TRBD1. Germline V lookup: CDR1 SSHAT, CDR2 FNYEAQ (reference sequence). This CDR3 spans 15 amino acids. The CDR3 coding sequence is TGTGCTAGCAGCCCCGGACAGGGAGGACGCGAAAAACTGTTTTTT. Translating gives CASSPGQGGREKLFF.

As to this clone: Other DNA variants within this sample encode the same CDR3. The chain joins TRBV6-5 to TRBJ1-6; 7 bases map to TRBD1. V lost 5 bases, J lost 7 bases, and 5 bases stayed unmatched. The CDR3 length is 14 residues. The germline V gene encodes CDR1 MNHEY and CDR2 SVGAGI. The CDR3 nucleotides are TGTGCCAGCAGTCCAACGGGACAGAATTCACCCCTCCACTTT. The encoded protein is CASSPTGQNSPLHF.